Below are 24 T cell receptor beta chains sequenced from a single sample in a study of blood T cell repertoires in COVID-19. Clones were read by immunoSEQ multiplex PCR, and TCRdb kept only the in-frame ones, dropping some. The sample holds over 150,000 clones, approximately 80% seen once. The sequencing input was peripheral blood. The receptor source for this set is an elderly woman with acute or convalescent COVID-19.

The chain joins TRBV19 to TRBJ1-5; 7 bases map to TRBD1. CDR1 is LNHDA and CDR2 is SQIVND in the germline V gene (reference sequence). The ends lost 3 bases at V and 3 bases at J; junction bases unmatched: 14. The CDR3 runs to 18 residues. CDR3 loop: CASSIPTGQATLNQPQHF. DNA of the CDR3: TGTGCCAGTAGTATTCCAACCGGACAGGCCACCCTCAATCAGCCCCAGCATTTT.

Only one count was recorded for this clone. The chain links TRBV6-5 to TRBJ2-7; maybe TRBD2 (5 bases). V was cut by 2 bases and J by 4 bases, with 12 bases left in between. The CDR3 runs 14 residues. Germline V gene data show CDR1 as MNHEY and CDR2 as SVGAGI. CDR3 bases: TGTGCCAGCAGTTACCAAGGAGGAGGATACGAGCAGTACTTC. Encoded protein: CASSYQGGGYEQYF.

The V and J genes are TRBV10-1 and TRBJ2-2, with D maybe TRBD1 (6 bases). V was clipped by 6 bases and J by 4 bases, with 12 bases between them. The germline V gene has CDR1 WNHNN and CDR2 SYGVQD (reference sequence). The CDR3 length is 14 residues. CDR3 amino acids: CASRMDSTTGELFF. The CDR3 nucleotides read TGCGCCAGCAGAATGGACAGCACCACCGGGGAGCTGTTTTTT.

The gene calls are TRBV25-1 and TRBJ1-2; 9 nucleotides match TRBD1. The CDR3 loop spans 15 amino acids. Per germline, CDR1 MGHDK and CDR2 SYGVNS. The junction had 9 bases not matched to a gene; V was cut back by 5 bases and J by 5 bases. The chain's CDR3 is CASSQRDRAGYGYTF. The CDR3 nucleotides read TGTGCCAGCAGTCAGAGGGACAGGGCAGGGTATGGCTACACCTTC.

This clone was seen a single time. The V call is TRBV7-3, the J call TRBJ2-1; 8 bases align to TRBD2. Germline CDR1 reads SGHTA; CDR2 reads FQGTGA. Trimming removed 5 bases from V and 2 bases from J; junction bases left unmatched: 5. This CDR3 contains 15 residues. CDR3 region: CASSRSGSTYNEQFF. CDR3 nucleotides: TGTGCCAGCAGCCGGAGCGGGAGTACCTACAATGAGCAGTTCTTC.

The rearrangement uses TRBV19 and TRBJ1-1; D is possibly TRBD1 (5 bases). The germline V gene encodes CDR1 LNHDA and CDR2 SQIVND (reference sequence). V dropped 2 bases and J dropped 4 bases, with 11 bases sitting between them. The CDR3 is 14 residues long. CDR3 bases: TGTGCCAGTAGTATACGGGGGATGAGCACTGAAGCTTTCTTT. Its translation: CASSIRGMSTEAFF.

V usage is TRBV5-1 and J usage is TRBJ2-2; weak D call: TRBD2 (6 bases). CDR1 is SGHRS and CDR2 is YFSETQ in the germline V gene. The ends were cut back, 0 bases at V and 5 bases at J, with 26 bases in the middle. CDR3 length: 20 residues. The CDR3 coding sequence is TGCGCCAGCAGCTTGGGGAGTTTCGGGAGCTATACTATGGAGACCGGGGAGCTGTTTTTT. Translating gives CASSLGSFGSYTMETGELFF.

The V call is TRBV3-1 (or the pseudogene TRBV3-2), the J call TRBJ1-4; 7 bases fit TRBD1. Germline trimming cut 4 bases from V and 7 bases from J; bases unmatched to any gene: 9. Looked up from germline, CDR1 is LGHDT and CDR2 is YNNKEL (reference sequence). There are 15 residues in the CDR3. The CDR3 DNA reads TGTGCCAGCAGCCTCACAGGGGAAGCAGGTGAAAAACTGTTTTTT. This gives the protein CASSLTGEAGEKLFF.

The CDR3 spells CASSVVGGAHTF. The DNA for the CDR3 is TGTGCCAGCAGCGTAGTAGGGGGGGCCCACACCTTC. The chain employs TRBV9 and TRBJ1-2; TRBD1 might be the D (6 bases). The CDR3 is made up of 12 amino acids. CDR1 is SGDLS, CDR2 YYNGEE, per germline. V lost 0 bases and J 12 bases, leaving 12 bases between the germline ends.

The chain recombines TRBV11-2 with TRBJ2-7; 7 bases fit TRBD1. V lost 4 bases to trimming and J lost 2 bases; unmatched junction nucleotides: 11. Germline V lookup: CDR1 SGHAT, CDR2 FQNNGV. This CDR3 is built from 16 residues. The CDR3 loop reads CASSSQGTDKPYEQYF. The CDR3 bases are TGTGCCAGCAGCTCCCAGGGGACAGATAAACCCTACGAGCAGTACTTC.

This rearrangement joins TRBV7-7 to TRBJ2-2; D is unresolved. Germline CDR1 reads SSHAT; CDR2 reads FNYEAQ (reference sequence). CDR3 length: 16 residues. Between the trimmed V and J ends, which lost 6 bases and 4 bases, there was a span of 18 bases. The CDR3 sequence: CASSHRTGLGTGELFF. The CDR3 bases are TGTGCCAGCAGTCACAGAACTGGGCTGGGCACCGGGGAGCTGTTTTTT.

The chain combines TRBV3-1 (or the pseudogene TRBV3-2) with TRBJ1-1, with D possibly TRBD1 on 6 matching bases. Germline loops: CDR1 LGHDT, CDR2 YNNKEL (reference sequence). Trimming removed 1 base from V and 4 bases from J, with 19 bases in between. This CDR3 comprises 17 residues. CDR3 in DNA: TGTGCCAGCAGCCAAGGACCTACAGGGTTTTCGGGCACTGAAGCTTTCTTT. Its protein is CASSQGPTGFSGTEAFF.

CDR3 protein: CSVAKGTGRPEAFF. In DNA form, the CDR3 reads TGCAGCGTGGCAAAAGGGACAGGGAGGCCTGAAGCTTTCTTT. V gene TRBV29-1 combines with J gene TRBJ1-1, with TRBD1 matching 9 bases. The CDR3 is made up of 14 amino acids. V trimming: 6 bases; J trimming: 6 bases; junction bases outside the gene matches: 11. Germline V gives CDR1 SQVTM, CDR2 ANQGSEA. The full variable domain, with the rest looked up from reference TRBV29-1 and TRBJ1-1, is SAVISQKPSRDICQRGTSLTIQCQVDSQVTMMFWYRQQPGQSLTLIATANQGSEATYESGFVIDKFPISRPNLTFSTLTVSNMSPEDSSIYLCSVAKGTGRPEAFFGQGTRLTVV.

CDR3 region: CASRGSTGSTEAFF. The DNA for the CDR3 is TGTGCCAGCAGAGGCTCGACAGGGTCCACTGAAGCTTTCTTT. The J gene is TRBJ1-1, the V gene TRBV6-6, with 7 bases aligning to TRBD1. This CDR3 is 14 amino acids long. Germline loops: CDR1 MNHNY, CDR2 SVGAGI (reference sequence). V dropped 6 bases and J dropped 4; count of bases not matched to a gene: 8.

The chain is built from TRBV11-2 and TRBJ2-1, with TRBD2 identical over 7 bases. Per germline, CDR1 SGHAT and CDR2 FQNNGV. V lost 5 bases and J lost 2; bases outside the gene matches: 6. The CDR3 covers 15 residues. The CDR3, as DNA: TGTGCCAGCAGCATCGGACTAGGGACCTACAATGAGCAGTTCTTC. This sequence encodes CASSIGLGTYNEQFF.

This chain joins TRBV10-3 and TRBJ2-2, with D unresolved. Trimming took 0 bases from V and 3 from J, leaving 11 bases between them. This CDR3 spans 16 amino acids. Germline CDR1 and CDR2: ENHRY and SYGVKD. The CDR3 region has the DNA TGTGCCATCAGTGAGTCTCCCGGGTGGGACACCGGGGAGCTGTTTTTT. Protein sequence: CAISESPGWDTGELFF.

The genes are TRBV27 and TRBJ2-3; 8 bases are shared with TRBD2. The CDR3 contains 18 residues. V lost 1 base, J lost 2 bases, and 11 bases stayed unmatched. The germline gives CDR1 MNHEY, CDR2 SMNVEV (reference sequence). DNA of the CDR3: TGTGCCAGCAGTTTATTGGCCCTAACTAGCGGAACCACAGATACGCAGTATTTT. Protein product: CASSLLALTSGTTDTQYF.

Comments on this clone: Within the sample, other DNA sequences also encode this same CDR3. V and J are TRBV6-5 and TRBJ2-3; 10 bases are a match to TRBD2. The germline V gene encodes CDR1 MNHEY and CDR2 SVGAGI. J lost 1 base, V lost 6 bases, and 4 bases had no gene match. CDR3 length: 15 amino acids. The CDR3 is CASRKTSGGTDTQYF. The CDR3 DNA sequence: TGTGCCAGCAGAAAAACTAGCGGGGGCACAGATACGCAGTATTTT.

This clone came up a few times. This chain joins TRBV6-6 and TRBJ2-3; tentative D call: TRBD2 (7 bases). Germline V gives CDR1 MNHNY, CDR2 SVGAGI (reference sequence). This CDR3 has 14 amino acids. V shed 9 bases and J shed 0 bases, with 13 bases lying between them. The CDR3 is CASGGGRSTDTQYF. In DNA form, the CDR3 reads TGTGCCAGTGGGGGCGGGAGAAGCACAGATACGCAGTATTTT.

This chain links TRBV14 with TRBJ1-3, with a tentative D call TRBD1 (6 bases). Germline CDR1 reads SGHDN; CDR2 reads FVKESK. V was pared by 4 bases and J by 7 bases, with 14 bases between. The CDR3 consists of 14 residues. CDR3: CASSPGVKLNTIYF. In DNA, the CDR3 is TGTGCCAGCAGCCCAGGGGTGAAACTGAACACCATATATTTT.

The chain combines TRBV6-1 with TRBJ2-7, with D tentatively TRBD1 (5 bases). The V gene's germline CDR1 is MNHNS and CDR2 SASEGT. The V end was cut by 3 bases, the J end by 1 base, with 22 bases between. This CDR3 is 18 amino acids long. Written as DNA, the CDR3 is TGTGCCAGCAGTGAGACCCTTCAGCCAGGGTTAATATCCTACGAGCAGTACTTC. Protein: CASSETLQPGLISYEQYF.

The table lists this clone with a few counts. A junction end diverges from the germline sequence, so it may reflect a read error. J is TRBJ1-2 and V is TRBV2; D unresolved. In germline, CDR1 is SNHLY, CDR2 FYNNEI. The CDR3 is 16 residues long. The CDR3 loop reads CASREAPPEANYGYTF. In DNA form, the CDR3 reads TGTGCCAGCAGGGAAGCCCCTCCAGAAGCTAACTATGGCTACACCTTC.

The V and J genes are TRBV19 and TRBJ1-5, with 7 bases aligning to TRBD1. This CDR3 has 16 residues. Germline CDR1 is LNHDA and CDR2 is SQIVND (reference sequence). Trimming took 8 bases from V and 3 from J; bases not matched to a gene: 13. DNA of the CDR3: TGTGCCAGTGCCCTCTTTAGAGGGGGCCCCAATCAGCCCCAGCATTTT. It yields the protein CASALFRGGPNQPQHF.

The V gene is TRBV7-3, the J gene TRBJ2-1, with D possibly TRBD1 on 5 matching bases. CDR1 is SGHTA, CDR2 FQGTGA, per germline. The CDR3 sequence is 12 residues long. Trimming pared 5 bases from V and 7 bases from J, leaving 9 bases between. The CDR3, as DNA: TGTGCCAGCAGCGGGCAGGGAAATGAGCAGTTCTTC. This gives the protein CASSGQGNEQFF.